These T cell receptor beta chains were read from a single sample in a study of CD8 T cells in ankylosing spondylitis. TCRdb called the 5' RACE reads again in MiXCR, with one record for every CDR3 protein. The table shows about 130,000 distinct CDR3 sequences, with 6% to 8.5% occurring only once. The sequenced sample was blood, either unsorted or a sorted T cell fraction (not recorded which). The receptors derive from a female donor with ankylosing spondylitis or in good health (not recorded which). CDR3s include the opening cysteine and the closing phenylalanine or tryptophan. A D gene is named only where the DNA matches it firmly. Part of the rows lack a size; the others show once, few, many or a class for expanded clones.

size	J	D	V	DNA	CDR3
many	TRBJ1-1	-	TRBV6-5	TGTGCCAGCAGAGGAGGGAACACTGAAGCTTTCTTT	CASRGGNTEAFF
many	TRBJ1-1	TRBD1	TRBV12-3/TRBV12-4	TGTGCCAGCAACGACATTACAGGGGGCACTGAAGCTTTCTTT	CASNDITGGTEAFF
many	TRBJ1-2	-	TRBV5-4	TGTGCCAGCAGCCCTCTCCCCGGGACAACGTCCTATGGCTACACCTTC	CASSPLPGTTSYGYTF
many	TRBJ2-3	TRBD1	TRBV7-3	TGTGCCAGCAGCTTGGGACAGGGAGGTGATACGCAGTATTTT	CASSLGQGGDTQYF
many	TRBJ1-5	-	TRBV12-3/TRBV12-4	TGTGCCAGCAGTCCCTCCGTCGGGACGGCAAATCAGCCCCAGCATTTT	CASSPSVGTANQPQHF
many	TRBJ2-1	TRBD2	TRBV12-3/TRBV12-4	TGTGCCAGCAGACAAAGCGGGGGGAATGAGCAGTTCTTC	CASRQSGGNEQFF
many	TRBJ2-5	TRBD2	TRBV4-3	TGCGCCAGCAGCCCCCGGACTAGTCATCGATATCGGAGGGCCCAGTACTTC	CASSPRTSHRYRRAQYF
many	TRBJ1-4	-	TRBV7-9	TGTGCCAGCAGCAAGACAGGAGCAACTAATGAAAAACTGTTTTTT	CASSKTGATNEKLFF
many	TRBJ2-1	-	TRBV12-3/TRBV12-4	TGTGCCAGCTCCCTGGTCCATGAGCAGTTCTTC	CASSLVHEQFF
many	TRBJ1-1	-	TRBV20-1	TGCAGTGCCCCCGTGGGGTCGGACACTGAAGCTTTCTTT	CSAPVGSDTEAFF
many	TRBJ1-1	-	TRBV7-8	TGTGCCAGCAGCTTAGGGGTAGGGTTGGGTGAAGCTTTCTTT	CASSLGVGLGEAFF
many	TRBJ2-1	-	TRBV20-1	TGCAGTGCTAGATCGTCGGGGGAAAAGAATGAGCAGTTCTTC	CSARSSGEKNEQFF
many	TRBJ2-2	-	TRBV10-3	TGTGCCATCAGGCCGGACGGACCATCGAACACCGGGGAGCTGTTTTTT	CAIRPDGPSNTGELFF
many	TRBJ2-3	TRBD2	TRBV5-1	TGCGCCAGCAGCACACTAGCGGATCACACAGATACGCAGTATTTT	CASSTLADHTDTQYF
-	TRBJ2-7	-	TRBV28	TGTGCCAGCAGTTGGCGGGACTTCCCCTCCTACGAGCAGTACTTC	CASSWRDFPSYEQYF
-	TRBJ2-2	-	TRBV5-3	TGTGCCAGGAGCCCTGGTCTGCTCTGCGGGGAGCTGTTTTTT	CARSPGLLCGELFF
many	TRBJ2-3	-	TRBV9	TGTGCCAGCAGCGTAGGAGGAGGTTCTAGCACAGATACGCAGTATTTT	CASSVGGGSSTDTQYF
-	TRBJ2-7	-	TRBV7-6	TGTGCCAGCAGCTTATTGGACAGCTACGAGCAGTACTTC	CASSLLDSYEQYF
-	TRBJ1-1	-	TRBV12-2	TGTGCAAGTCGCTCCCCTAGGACCCGACTTGAAGCTTTCTTT	CASRSPRTRLEAFF
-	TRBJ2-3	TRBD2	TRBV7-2	TGTGCCAGCAGCTTAGGAGCGGGACGAGGGGATACGCAGTATTTT	CASSLGAGRGDTQYF
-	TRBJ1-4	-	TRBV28	TGTGCCAGCAGTGTGCAGGGAGGGGATGAAAAACTGTTTTTT	CASSVQGGDEKLFF
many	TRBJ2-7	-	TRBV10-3	TGTGCCAACCCGAAGAGGGGGCAGTACTTC	CANPKRGQYF
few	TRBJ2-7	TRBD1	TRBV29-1	TGCAGCGTTGGTTTAGGGACAGGGGGCTACGAGCAGTACTTC	CSVGLGTGGYEQYF
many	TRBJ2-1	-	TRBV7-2	TGTGCCAGCAGCTTAACCCGGACAGGCCAACGGGGGAATGAGCAGTTCTTC	CASSLTRTGQRGNEQFF
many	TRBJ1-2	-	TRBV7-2	TGTGCCAGCAGCTTAGACAGGATCGGTGGCTACACCTTC	CASSLDRIGGYTF
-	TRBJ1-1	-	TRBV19	TGTGCCAGTAAGGGTCCGGGGAACACTGAAGCTTTCTTT	CASKGPGNTEAFF
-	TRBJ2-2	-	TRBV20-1	TGCAGTGCTAGGTTGGAGGGGGCCGGCGGGGAGCTGTTTTTT	CSARLEGAGGELFF
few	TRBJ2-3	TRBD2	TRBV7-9	TGTGCCAGCAGCCGCCTCGGGGGGTCCACAGATACGCAGTATTTT	CASSRLGGSTDTQYF
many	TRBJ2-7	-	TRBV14	TGTGCCAGCAGCCAAGTCGCGGGCAGAGCCGGCAGCGAGCAGTACTTC	CASSQVAGRAGSEQYF
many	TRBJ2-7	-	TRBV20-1	TGCAGTGCTAGAGGGGGGACGGGAAACTCCTACGAGCAGTACTTC	CSARGGTGNSYEQYF
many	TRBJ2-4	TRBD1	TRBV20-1	TGCAGTGCTACAAAGACAGGGGCCCGGGGAAACATTCAGTACTTC	CSATKTGARGNIQYF
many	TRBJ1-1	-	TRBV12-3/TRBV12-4	TGTGCCAGCAGTGTAACAGGGAATACGGCTGAAGCTTTCTTT	CASSVTGNTAEAFF
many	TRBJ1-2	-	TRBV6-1	TGTGCCAGCAGTGAGAACCAGCGCCCCTATGGCTACACCTTC	CASSENQRPYGYTF
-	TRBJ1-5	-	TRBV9	TGTGCCAGCAGCCCAGCGGGTCGGGGCGGTGATCAGCCCCAGCATTTT	CASSPAGRGGDQPQHF
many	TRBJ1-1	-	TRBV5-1	TGCGCCAGCAGCCCGCGGGACAAGAACATGAACACTGAAGCTTTCTTT	CASSPRDKNMNTEAFF
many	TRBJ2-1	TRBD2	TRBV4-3	TGCGCCAGCAGCCAACGGACTAGCGGGGGACACCCCTCCTACAATGAGCAGTTCTTC	CASSQRTSGGHPSYNEQFF
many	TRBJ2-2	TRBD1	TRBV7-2	TGTGCCAGCAGCCGAACCGGGACAGGGGTTACCGGGGAGCTGTTTTTT	CASSRTGTGVTGELFF
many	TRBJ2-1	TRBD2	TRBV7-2	TGTGCCAGCAGCGTCACGGCGGGGGGTTGGAATGAGCAGTTCTTC	CASSVTAGGWNEQFF
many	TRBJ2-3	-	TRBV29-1	TGCAGCGTTGACGACAGCACCGATACGCAGTATTTT	CSVDDSTDTQYF
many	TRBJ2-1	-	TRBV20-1	TGCAGTGCTAGTTACGACAGCTTTTTGAATGAGCAGTTCTTC	CSASYDSFLNEQFF
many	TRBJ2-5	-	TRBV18	TGTGCCAGCTCACCATCGGACTTACAAGAGACCCAGTACTTC	CASSPSDLQETQYF
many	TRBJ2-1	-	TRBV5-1	TGCGCCAGCAGCTTGGCATCCTACAATGAGCAGTTCTTC	CASSLASYNEQFF
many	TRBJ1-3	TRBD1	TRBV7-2	TGTGCCAGCAGCACCTGGACAGGGCCAGGAAACACCATATATTTT	CASSTWTGPGNTIYF
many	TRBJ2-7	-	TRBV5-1	TGCGCCAGCAGCTTGGATCAGTACGAGCAGTACTTC	CASSLDQYEQYF
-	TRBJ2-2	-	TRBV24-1	TGTGCCACCAGTGACGCCCCGACGAAAAACACCGGGGAGCTGTTTTTT	CATSDAPTKNTGELFF
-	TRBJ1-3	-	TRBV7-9	TGTGCCAGCAGCCTGACGGACCGGGCGCGAGGAAACACCATATATTTT	CASSLTDRARGNTIYF
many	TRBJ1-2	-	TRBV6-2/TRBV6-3	TGTGCCAGCAGTTACACCCAAGTCAGCGTCTATGGCTACACCTTC	CASSYTQVSVYGYTF
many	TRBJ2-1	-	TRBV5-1	TGCGCCAGCAGCTTCCCGGGACACCCATACAATGAGCAGTTCTTC	CASSFPGHPYNEQFF
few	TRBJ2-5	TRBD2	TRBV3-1	TGTGCCAGCAGCCGACTAGCGGGGGGTCAAGAGACCCAGTACTTC	CASSRLAGGQETQYF
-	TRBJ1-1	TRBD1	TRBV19	TGTGCCAGTAGGGGACACTGGTTGACTTCGACAGGGGGAGCTTTCTTT	CASRGHWLTSTGGAFF
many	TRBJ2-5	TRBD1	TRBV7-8	TGTGCCAGCAGATCAACAAGGACAGGGGGCAGCGGGACCCAGTACTTC	CASRSTRTGGSGTQYF
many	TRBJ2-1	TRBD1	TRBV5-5	TGTGCCAGCAGCAAAGGACAGGGCGGTGAGCAGTTCTTC	CASSKGQGGEQFF
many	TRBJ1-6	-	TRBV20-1	TGCAGTGCCCCCAGGAGCTCCTATAATTCACCCCTCCACTTT	CSAPRSSYNSPLHF
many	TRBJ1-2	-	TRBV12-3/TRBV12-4	TGTGCCAGCAGTTCTGCGGGGGCGGTTGGCTACACCTTC	CASSSAGAVGYTF
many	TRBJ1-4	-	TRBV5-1	TGCGCCAGCAGGAAAGGTCAATCGACTGCAACTAATGAAAAACTGTTTTTT	CASRKGQSTATNEKLFF
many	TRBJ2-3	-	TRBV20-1	TGCAGTGCAAACAGGAGTCCCACAACAACAGATACGCAGTATTTT	CSANRSPTTTDTQYF
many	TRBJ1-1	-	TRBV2	TGTGCCAGCACCTATGACGGAGGGGCGAGTACTGAAGCTTTCTTT	CASTYDGGASTEAFF
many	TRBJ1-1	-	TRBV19	TGTGCCAGTAGTATCCCCTTCTCGAACACTGAAGCTTTCTTT	CASSIPFSNTEAFF
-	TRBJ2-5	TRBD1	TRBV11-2	TGTGCCAGCAGCCCGACAGGGACCCAAGAGACCCAGTACTTC	CASSPTGTQETQYF